This TCR beta chain was observed in a study of blood T cell repertoires in COVID-19. In the study overall: Sources were T cells, B-cell-depleted T cells, or PBMCs; the material itself was cDNA or gDNA.

Authors' analysis steps: For nucleated cells, counts were estimated from reference gene primer amplification. The data were produced by immunoSEQ multiplex PCR, yet TCRdb's version contains in-frame clones alone and is incomplete. The V and J calls and clone size were taken over from that table, and D and trimming were inferred from the DNA. Of a few hundred thousand clones listed, approximately 83% are singletons. Germline trimming cut 5 bases from V and 1 base from J; bases unmatched to any gene: 2. The germline CDR1 and CDR2 sequences are LNHDA and SQIVND (reference sequence). CDR3 length: 14 residues.

The sequencing sample was made of peripheral blood. The rearrangement links TRBV19 to TRBJ2-3; 8 bases are a match to TRBD1. The TCR was taken from a woman between 50 and 59 years old with acute or convalescent COVID-19. CDR3 region: CASSLDRGTDTQYF. The CDR3 DNA is TGTGCCAGTAGTTTGGACAGGGGCACAGATACGCAGTATTTT.